This T cell receptor (beta chain) came from a study of blood T cell repertoires in COVID-19. Germline V gives CDR1 SQVTM, CDR2 ANQGSEA. Trimming took 0 bases from V and 4 from J; bases not matched to a gene: 12. This CDR3 has 18 amino acids. Assay used: immunoSEQ multiplex PCR; TCRdb lists only in-frame clones, some missing. The table has 250,000 to 350,000 clones, approximately 88% seen once. Sample: peripheral blood. This clonotype originated in a human donor with COVID-19, enrolled during active disease. The donor label of this sample is uncertain. The genes are TRBV29-1 and TRBJ2-1; 10 bases fit TRBD2. The CDR3 spells CSVEDRFQTSGAYNEQFF. The DNA for the CDR3 is TGCAGCGTTGAAGATAGGTTCCAAACTAGCGGGGCGTACAATGAGCAGTTCTTC.